This entry lists 16 T cell receptor beta chains sequenced from one sample in a study of blood T cell repertoires in COVID-19. Profiled with immunoSEQ multiplex PCR; TCRdb holds only in-frame clones, not every one. Of some 50,000 clones listed, 80% to 90% were seen once; the top ten hold 6.5% to 8%. The sample was peripheral blood. The source of these receptors is a human donor in a cohort sampled during active COVID-19.

J is TRBJ2-1 and V is TRBV6-2 or TRBV6-3; possible D gene TRBD1, 5 bases. Germline CDR1 is MNHEY and CDR2 is SVGEGT. The CDR3 consists of 13 residues. V was trimmed by 5 bases and J by 5 bases, leaving 10 bases between them. The CDR3 DNA sequence: TGTGCCAGCAGTCCAGACAGTAACAATGAGCAGTTCTTC. This gives the protein CASSPDSNNEQFF.

CDR3 region: CASSKWDRESETQYF. The CDR3 DNA sequence: TGTGCCAGCAGCAAATGGGACAGGGAGTCAGAGACCCAGTACTTC. This chain uses TRBV7-2 with TRBJ2-5; TRBD1 matches 9 bases. Germline trimming cut 5 bases from V and 4 bases from J; bases unmatched to any gene: 8. Germline CDR1 and CDR2: SGHTA and FQGNSA. The CDR3 is made up of 15 amino acids.

The chain combines TRBV6-4 with TRBJ1-2, with 10 bases matching TRBD1. V lost 6 bases and J lost 1; bases outside the gene matches: 2. The CDR3 spans 14 residues. Germline assignment: CDR1 MRHNA and CDR2 SNTAGT. CDR3 DNA sequence: TGTGCCAGCAGGGGACAGGGGATTAACTATGGCTACACCTTC. Protein: CASRGQGINYGYTF.

The sample holds a few counts of this clone. This chain uses TRBV3-1 (or the pseudogene TRBV3-2) with TRBJ2-5, with 9 bases fitting TRBD1. V dropped 2 bases and J dropped 5; count of bases not matched to a gene: 6. The CDR3 spans 15 residues. The germline CDR1 and CDR2 sequences are LGHDT and YNNKEL (reference sequence). This chain's CDR3 is CASSQTTGGDETQYF. Here the CDR3 DNA reads TGTGCCAGCAGCCAAACGACAGGGGGGGATGAGACCCAGTACTTC.

V is TRBV7-9 and J is TRBJ2-3; 9 nucleotides line up with TRBD1. This CDR3 is 15 amino acids long. The trim removed 1 base at V and 6 bases at J, leaving 5 bases unmatched. In germline, CDR1 is SEHNR, CDR2 FQNEAQ (reference sequence). This CDR3 reads CASSLVGQGADTQYF. CDR3 in DNA: TGTGCCAGCAGCTTAGTGGGACAGGGCGCGGATACGCAGTATTTT.

This clone was counted a few times. The rearrangement joins TRBV7-2 to TRBJ1-6; D possibly corresponds to TRBD1 (6 bases). Germline V CDR1 and CDR2: SGHTA, FQGNSA. Trimming removed 3 bases at V and 5 bases at J, with 11 bases between. The CDR3 sequence is 15 residues long. CDR3 nucleotide sequence: TGTGCCAGCAGCTTCCGGGACACCAATAATTCACCCCTCCACTTT. Translating it yields CASSFRDTNNSPLHF.

This chain links TRBV19 with TRBJ1-5; D might be TRBD1 (6 bases). The CDR3 is 14 residues long. Germline CDR1 reads LNHDA; CDR2 reads SQIVND (reference sequence). Trimming left V 3 bases short and J 6 bases short, with 12 bases between. CDR3 sequence (DNA): TGTGCCAGTAGTATTACAGGGACGGGTCAGCCCCAGCATTTT. Translating gives CASSITGTGQPQHF.

This sequence joins TRBV28 and TRBJ2-5, with 7 positions matching TRBD1. Per germline, CDR1 MDHEN and CDR2 SYDVKM. The CDR3 totals 13 residues. Trimming took 5 bases from V and 5 from J; bases not matched to a gene: 5. Written as DNA, the CDR3 is TGTGCCAGCAGTCGACAGGGTCGGGAGACCCAGTACTTC. Its protein product is CASSRQGRETQYF.

V is TRBV2 and J is TRBJ1-1, with 7 bases lining up with TRBD1. CDR3 size: 15 residues. Germline V CDR1 and CDR2: SNHLY, FYNNEI. Losses at the gene ends were 3 bases for V and 5 bases for J; bases not matched to a gene: 9. CDR3 sequence reads: CASSEVPAGGTEAFF. The CDR3 bases are TGTGCCAGCAGTGAGGTTCCCGCAGGGGGGACTGAAGCTTTCTTT.

The genes are TRBV19 and TRBJ1-1; 7 nucleotides line up with TRBD1. The trim removed 4 bases at V and 0 bases at J, leaving 2 bases unmatched. CDR1 and CDR2 (germline): LNHDA, SQIVND (reference sequence). CDR3 length: 14 amino acids. The CDR3 region is CASSTDRLNTEAFF. The CDR3 DNA reads as TGTGCCAGTAGTACGGACAGGTTGAACACTGAAGCTTTCTTT.

The chain recombines TRBV28 with TRBJ1-6; 10 bases match TRBD1. With 6 bases clipped from V and 10 bases from J, the junction kept 9 bases outside the gene matches. This CDR3 has 15 amino acids. Germline V gene sequence: CDR1 MDHEN, CDR2 SYDVKM. CDR3 region: CASRAAGQGDSPLHF. CDR3 DNA: TGTGCCAGCAGGGCCGCCGGACAGGGGGACTCACCCCTCCACTTT.

The CDR3 coding sequence is TGTGCCAGCAGCCGACAGGGGGTTCATGAGACCCAGTACTTC. Protein sequence: CASSRQGVHETQYF. The chain links TRBV11-3 to TRBJ2-5; 9 bases fit TRBD1. In germline, CDR1 is SGHNT, CDR2 YENEEA. Trimming took 5 bases from V and 5 from J; bases not matched to a gene: 6. This CDR3 has 14 residues.

CDR3: CSVEDPGTGGMNTEAFF. The DNA of the CDR3 is TGCAGCGTTGAAGATCCCGGGACAGGGGGAATGAACACTGAAGCTTTCTTT. This chain connects TRBV29-1 to TRBJ1-1; 11 nucleotides line up with TRBD1. The germline gives CDR1 SQVTM, CDR2 ANQGSEA. CDR3 size: 17 residues. Trimming took 0 bases from V and 0 from J; bases not matched to a gene: 6.

The V and J genes are TRBV9 and TRBJ2-3; the match to TRBD2 covers 7 bases. The CDR3 is 20 residues long. Looked up from germline, CDR1 is SGDLS and CDR2 is YYNGEE. V lost 0 bases to trimming and J lost 1 base; unmatched junction nucleotides: 17. The DNA for the CDR3 is TGTGCCAGCAGCGTAGTTGGAGCGGGGAAGGGAGTGTTGGGCACAGATACGCAGTATTTT. This sequence encodes CASSVVGAGKGVLGTDTQYF. The whole variable domain, filled in from reference TRBV9 and TRBJ2-3, reads DSGVTQTPKHLITATGQRVTLRCSPRSGDLSVYWYQQSLDQGLQFLIQYYNGEERAKGNILERFSAQQFPDLHSELNLSSLELGDSALYFCASSVVGAGKGVLGTDTQYFGPGTRLTVL.

The V call is TRBV18, the J call TRBJ1-3; 7 bases agree with TRBD1. The J segment lost 4 bases and the V segment lost 1 base, leaving 7 bases of the junction unmatched. Germline-derived CDR1 and CDR2 are KGHSH and LQKENI. The length of the CDR3 is 16 residues. The CDR3 is CASSPQTGTSGNTIYF. The DNA of the CDR3 is TGTGCCAGCTCACCACAGACAGGGACGTCAGGAAACACCATATATTTT.

This chain joins TRBV11-2 and TRBJ2-2; 14 bases are shared with TRBD2. V lost 4 bases, J lost 0 bases, and 4 bases stayed unmatched. CDR1 is SGHAT and CDR2 is FQNNGV in the germline V gene. The CDR3 is made up of 18 amino acids. The CDR3 DNA reads TGTGCCAGCAGCTCGGGACTAGCGGGAGCCCCGAACACCGGGGAGCTGTTTTTT. It codes for CASSSGLAGAPNTGELFF.